This T cell receptor (beta chain) stems from a study of CD8 T cells in ankylosing spondylitis. Points from the study as a whole: Clones linked to disease, bearing a CD8+ phenotype, were relatively rare in peripheral blood. Blood of patients with ankylosing spondylitis appeared to be characterized by a TCR beta motif of eight highly homologous variants. A subset of motif variants has previously been described in the synovial fluid and blood of reactive arthritis.

The CDR3 extends over 17 amino acids. Trimming removed 1 base at V and 6 bases at J, with 24 bases between. CDR1 is DFQATT, CDR2 SNEGSKA, per germline (reference sequence). A single record per CDR3 protein comes from TCRdb applying MiXCR to the 5' RACE reads. The sample yields tens of thousands of distinct CDR3 sequences, around 25% seen once. As concerns this clonotype: Its antigen remains unknown.

The sequenced sample consisted of blood, either unsorted or a sorted T cell fraction (not recorded which). The receptor comes from a male donor with ankylosing spondylitis or in good health (not recorded which). The V call is TRBV20-1, the J call TRBJ1-1; unclear D gene. The CDR3 reads CSARVAGRGGQVPEAFF. In DNA, the CDR3 is TGCAGTGCTAGAGTGGCCGGTCGGGGAGGCCAGGTTCCTGAAGCTTTCTTT.